This T cell receptor (beta chain) was sequenced for a study of identical twins. General study results and limits: Partly confounded zero-insertion analyses could result from invariant MAIT and iNKT cells. Within monozygotic twins, out-of-frame TCR alpha sharing was underestimated by the models. Out-of-frame alpha sequences common to twins were enriched for low generation probability. Fewer insertions were carried by abundant cord blood beta clonotypes, but none was seen in memory repertoires.

CDR3 length: 17 amino acids. Germline loops: CDR1 SGHVS, CDR2 FQNEAQ. The ends lost 5 bases at V and 6 bases at J; junction bases unmatched: 19. Via MiXCR, TCRdb re-called the 5' RACE reads, giving one row per CDR3 protein. This sample has approximately 670,000 distinct CDR3 sequences, with 5.5% to 7.5% found just once. This clonotype was counted a few times. No antigen is known for it. This chain links TRBV7-8 with TRBJ2-7; TRBD1 aligns across 7 bases. Input material: naive T cells sorted from blood. The source of this sequence is a man younger than 35 in good health. CDR3 in DNA: TGTGCCAGCAGCCCAACAGTCGTACAGGGGTTAGGGCGCGAGCAGTACGTC. It encodes CASSPTVVQGLGREQYV.